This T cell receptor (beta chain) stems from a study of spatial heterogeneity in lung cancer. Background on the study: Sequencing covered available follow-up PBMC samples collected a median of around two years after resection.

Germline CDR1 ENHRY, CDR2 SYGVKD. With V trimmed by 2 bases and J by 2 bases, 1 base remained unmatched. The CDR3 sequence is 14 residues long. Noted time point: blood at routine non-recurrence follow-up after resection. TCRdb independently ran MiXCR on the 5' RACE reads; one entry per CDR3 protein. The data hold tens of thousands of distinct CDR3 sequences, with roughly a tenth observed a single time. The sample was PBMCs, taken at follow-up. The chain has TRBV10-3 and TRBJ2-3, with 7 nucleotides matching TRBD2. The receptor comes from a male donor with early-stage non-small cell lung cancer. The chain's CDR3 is CAISELADTDTQYF. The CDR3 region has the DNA TGTGCCATCAGTGAGCTAGCGGACACAGATACGCAGTATTTT.